The 7 T cell receptor beta chains presented below share a single source sample, sequenced in a study of T cell repertoires in cytomegalovirus infection. TCRdb independently ran MiXCR on the reads; one entry per CDR3 protein. The sample includes 450,000 to 550,000 distinct CDR3 sequences, approximately 42% of them seen just once. These TCRs are of unknown antigen specificity. The material sequenced was cultured PBMCs, taken from culture after CMV antigen stimulation. The receptors originated from a human donor in good health (CMV status not recorded). Some clones in this sample may be carry-over from other donors' samples.

This chain connects TRBV10-3 to TRBJ1-5; D call uncertain. Per germline, CDR1 ENHRY and CDR2 SYGVKD. V was pared by 2 bases and J by 1 base, with 9 bases between. The CDR3 totals 15 residues. CDR3 sequence reads: CAISEDVRSNQPQHF. The CDR3 DNA follows: TGTGCCATCAGTGAGGATGTAAGGAGCAATCAGCCCCAGCATTTT.

The chain is built from TRBV12-3 or TRBV12-4 and TRBJ1-1; maybe TRBD1 (5 bases). The CDR3 sequence is 12 residues long. V was trimmed by 7 bases and J by 4 bases, leaving 10 bases between them. The CDR3 DNA follows: TGTGCCAGCAACGACAGAATCACTGAAGCTTTCTTT. Amino acids: CASNDRITEAFF.

This rearrangement joins TRBV15 to TRBJ2-2; the D gene is possibly TRBD2 (6 bases). The V end was cut by 3 bases, the J end by 5 bases, with 10 bases between. The CDR3 contains 14 residues. Germline V CDR1 and CDR2: LNHNV, YYDKDF (reference sequence). The CDR3 DNA is TGTGCCACCAGCAGGACACTAGCAACCGGGGAGCTGTTTTTT. As protein: CATSRTLATGELFF.

The genes are TRBV6-1 and TRBJ1-3, with D perhaps TRBD1 (5 bases). V was shortened by 2 bases and J by 0 bases, with 8 bases between the two germline ends. In germline, CDR1 is MNHNS, CDR2 SASEGT. This CDR3 is 15 amino acids long. The CDR3 sequence: CASSELGRSGNTIYF. The CDR3 DNA is TGTGCCAGCAGTGAATTGGGGCGCTCTGGAAACACCATATATTTT.

V usage is TRBV6-5 and J usage is TRBJ1-1; no definite D call. The CDR3 loop spans 15 amino acids. Per germline, CDR1 MNHEY and CDR2 SVGAGI. V was pared by 0 bases and J by 5 bases, with 13 bases between. The CDR3 region is CASSYSTQVGTEAFF. The DNA for the CDR3 is TGTGCCAGCAGTTACTCGACCCAAGTGGGGACTGAAGCTTTCTTT.

V gene TRBV6-2 or TRBV6-3 combines with J gene TRBJ2-3; D gene unclear. The ends were cut back, 1 base at V and 1 base at J, with 9 bases in the middle. This CDR3 has 15 amino acids. Germline V gene sequence: CDR1 MNHEY, CDR2 SVGEGT. CDR3 protein: CASSYFRIRTDTQYF. The CDR3 DNA sequence: TGTGCCAGCAGTTACTTTAGGATCCGCACAGATACGCAGTATTTT.

The chain has TRBV12-3 or TRBV12-4 and TRBJ1-1; weak D call: TRBD1 (5 bases). This CDR3 has 13 amino acids. V shed 5 bases and J shed 5 bases, with 12 bases lying between them. The chain's CDR3 is CASSVQGGTEAFF. The CDR3 nucleotides read TGTGCCAGCAGTGTTCAGGGTGGGACTGAAGCTTTCTTT.